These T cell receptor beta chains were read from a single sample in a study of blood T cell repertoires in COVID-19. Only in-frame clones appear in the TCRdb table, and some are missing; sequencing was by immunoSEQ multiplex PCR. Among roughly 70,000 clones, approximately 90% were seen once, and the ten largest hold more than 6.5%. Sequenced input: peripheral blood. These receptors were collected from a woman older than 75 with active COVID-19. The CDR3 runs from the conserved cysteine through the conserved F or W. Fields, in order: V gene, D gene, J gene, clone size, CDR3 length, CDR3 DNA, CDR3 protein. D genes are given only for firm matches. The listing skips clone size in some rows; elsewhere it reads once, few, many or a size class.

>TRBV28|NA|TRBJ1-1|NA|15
TGTGCCAGCAGCCGATACGCTGGCCTGAGGGCTGAAGCTTTCTTT
CASSRYAGLRAEAFF
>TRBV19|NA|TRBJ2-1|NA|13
TGTGCCAGTAGTATCCGGGTATACAATGAGCAGTTCTTC
CASSIRVYNEQFF
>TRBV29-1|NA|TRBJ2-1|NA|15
TGCAGCGTTGCGGACAGGACTACTAGGTTCGATGAGCAGTTCTTC
CSVADRTTRFDEQFF
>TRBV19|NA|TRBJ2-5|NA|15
TGTGCCAGTAGTAGGACAGCGACGTACCAAGAGACCCAGTACTTC
CASSRTATYQETQYF
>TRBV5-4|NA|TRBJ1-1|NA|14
TGTGCCAGCAGCAAAGGACAGAGGAACACTGAAGCTTTCTTT
CASSKGQRNTEAFF
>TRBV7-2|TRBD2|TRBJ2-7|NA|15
TGTGCCAGCAGCCCCCGGACTAGCGGGAGTTACGAGCAGTACTTC
CASSPRTSGSYEQYF
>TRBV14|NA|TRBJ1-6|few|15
TGTGCCAGCAGCCATGCGGGTTGGCGGAATTCACCCCTCCACTTT
CASSHAGWRNSPLHF
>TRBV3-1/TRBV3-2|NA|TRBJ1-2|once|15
TGTGCCAGCAGCCAACCCCGGGACATAAAGGGAGGCTACACCTTC
CASSQPRDIKGGYTF
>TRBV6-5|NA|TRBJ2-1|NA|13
TGTGCCAGCAAGTTAGGAGGATACAATGAGCAGTTCTTC
CASKLGGYNEQFF
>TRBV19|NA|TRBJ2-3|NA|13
TGTGCCAGTAGTATTGAGGCCCCCACCACGCAGTATTTT
CASSIEAPTTQYF
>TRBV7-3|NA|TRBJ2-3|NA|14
TGTGCCAGCAGCCCAAGTATTAGCGCAGATACGCAGTATTTT
CASSPSISADTQYF
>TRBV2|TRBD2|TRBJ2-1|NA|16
TGTGCCAGCAGTGATATACTAGCGGGAGGGGGCAATGAGCAGTTCTTC
CASSDILAGGGNEQFF
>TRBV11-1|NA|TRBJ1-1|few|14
TGTGCCAGCAGTGACAGCATGACTAGGACTGAAGCTTTCTTT
CASSDSMTRTEAFF
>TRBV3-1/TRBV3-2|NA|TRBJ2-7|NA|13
TGTGCCAGCAGCCAGGCGCGGTCTCGAAGGCAGTACTTC
CASSQARSRRQYF
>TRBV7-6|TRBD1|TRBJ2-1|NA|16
TGTGCCAGCAGCTTAGGGGGACAGGGAGGAGTAAATGAGCAGTTCTTC
CASSLGGQGGVNEQFF
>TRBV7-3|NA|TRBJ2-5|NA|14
TGTGCCAGCAGCTTTGGGGGGTCTCTAGAGACCCAGTACTTC
CASSFGGSLETQYF
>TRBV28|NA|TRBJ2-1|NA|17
TGTGCCAGCAGTTCCCAATCCGTCGGGAGATACTACAATGAGCAGTTCTTC
CASSSQSVGRYYNEQFF
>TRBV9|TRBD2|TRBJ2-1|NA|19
TGTGCCAGCAGCAAAGGTGGGGCTAGCGGGAGTCTGTACAGTGGTGAGCAGTTCTTC
CASSKGGASGSLYSGEQFF
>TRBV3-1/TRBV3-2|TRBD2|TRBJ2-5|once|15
TGTGCCAGCAGCCCTAGCGGGCAACGCCAAGAGACCCAGTACTTC
CASSPSGQRQETQYF
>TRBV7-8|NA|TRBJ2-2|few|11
TGTGCCAGCAGCCCCTCCGGGGAGCTGTTTTTT
CASSPSGELFF
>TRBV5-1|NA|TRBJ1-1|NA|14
TGCGCCAGCAGCTTGGACCCCCAGGGCCAGCGTGATTTCTTT
CASSLDPQGQRDFF
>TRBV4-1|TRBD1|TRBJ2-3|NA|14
TGCGCCAGCAGCCAAAAACAGGGGGGAGATACGCAGTATTTT
CASSQKQGGDTQYF
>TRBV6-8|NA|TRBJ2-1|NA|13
TGTGCCAGCAGTCCTCAATTATACGGTGAGCAGTTCTTC
CASSPQLYGEQFF
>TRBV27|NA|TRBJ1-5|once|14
TGTGCCAGCAGCCGAAAGGGGCCGGATCAGCCCCAGCATTTT
CASSRKGPDQPQHF
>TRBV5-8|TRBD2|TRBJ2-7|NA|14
TGTGCCAGCAGCTATACCGGGACTATCTACGAGCAGTACTTC
CASSYTGTIYEQYF
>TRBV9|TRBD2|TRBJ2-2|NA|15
TGTGCCAGCAGCGTCACTAGCGGTTACACCGGGGAGCTGTTTTTT
CASSVTSGYTGELFF
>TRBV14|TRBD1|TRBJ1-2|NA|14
TGTGCCAGCAGCCTCGGACAGGGAAAGGGTGGCTACACCTTC
CASSLGQGKGGYTF
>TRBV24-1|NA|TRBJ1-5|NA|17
TGTGCCAACCAAGTCGAGGGGGATGGAGAAAGCAATCAGCCCCAGCATTTT
CANQVEGDGESNQPQHF
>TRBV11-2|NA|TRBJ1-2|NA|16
TGTGCCAGCAGCTTAACCCCTGGCAGGGAAGTTAGCCGCTACACCTTC
CASSLTPGREVSRYTF
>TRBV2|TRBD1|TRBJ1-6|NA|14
TGTGCCAGCAGTTTTGACAGGGTCAATTCACCCCTCCACTTT
CASSFDRVNSPLHF
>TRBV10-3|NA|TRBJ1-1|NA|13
TGTGCCATCAGTGGGGGACTCCACACTGAAGCTTTCTTT
CAISGGLHTEAFF
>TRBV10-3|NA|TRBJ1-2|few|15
TGTGCCATCAGTGAGTCACAGTGGACTAACTATGGCTACACCTTC
CAISESQWTNYGYTF
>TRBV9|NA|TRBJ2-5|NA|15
TGTGCCAGCAGCGTAGGAGCCCCAGGGCGAGAGACCCAGTACTTC
CASSVGAPGRETQYF
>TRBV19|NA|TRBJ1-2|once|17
TGTGCCAGTAGTATATCTCGCCGGGAGAACCTTTTAGGCGGCTACACCTTC
CASSISRRENLLGGYTF
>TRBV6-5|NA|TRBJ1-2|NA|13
TGTGCCAGCAGTCTCGGGTTAAACTATGGCTACACCTTC
CASSLGLNYGYTF
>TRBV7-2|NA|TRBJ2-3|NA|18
TGTGCCAGCAGCTTTAGAGGGGGGGCGGAGCTCGGCACAGATACGCAGTATTTT
CASSFRGGAELGTDTQYF
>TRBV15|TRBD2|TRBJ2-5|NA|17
TGTGCCACCAGCAGAGGAACTAGCGGGAGGACCGGAGAGACCCAGTACTTC
CATSRGTSGRTGETQYF
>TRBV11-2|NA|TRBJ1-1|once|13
TGTGCCAGCAGCTTGGGGCGGAACACTGAAGCTTTCTTT
CASSLGRNTEAFF
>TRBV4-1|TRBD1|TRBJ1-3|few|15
TGCGCCAGCAGCCACGGCGGGACAGAGGGGAACACCATATATTTT
CASSHGGTEGNTIYF
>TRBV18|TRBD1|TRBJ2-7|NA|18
TGTGCCAGCTCACCCGTCACCGGGACAGGGAAATGGGGATACGAGCAGTACTTC
CASSPVTGTGKWGYEQYF
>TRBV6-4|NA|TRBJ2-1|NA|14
TGTGCCAGCAGTGACTCGGACAGACCCAATGAGCAGTTCTTC
CASSDSDRPNEQFF
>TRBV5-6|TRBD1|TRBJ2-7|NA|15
TGTGCCAGCAGCTTGGGGACAGGGACCTACTACGAGCAGTACTTC
CASSLGTGTYYEQYF
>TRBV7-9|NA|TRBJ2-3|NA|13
TGTGCCGTCCAAGAGAGGCGGCAAGATACGCAGTATTTT
CAVQERRQDTQYF
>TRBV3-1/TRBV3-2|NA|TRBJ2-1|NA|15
TGTGCCAGCAGCCAGAAGGGAGAGTCCTACAATGAGCAGTTCTTC
CASSQKGESYNEQFF
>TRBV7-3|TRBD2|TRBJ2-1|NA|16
TGTGCCAGCAGCCCAAACCGGGACTACCTCAACAATGAGCAGTTCTTC
CASSPNRDYLNNEQFF
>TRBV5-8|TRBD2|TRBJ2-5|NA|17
TGTGCCAGCAGCTTGGGCTCACTAGCGGGGCAGAAAGAGACCCAGTACTTC
CASSLGSLAGQKETQYF
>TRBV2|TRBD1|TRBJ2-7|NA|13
TGTGCCAGCGCGGCAGGGGGCCTCTACGAGCAGTACTTC
CASAAGGLYEQYF
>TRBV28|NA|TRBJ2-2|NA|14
TGTGCCAGCAGTTCACTCACAGGGATCGGGGAGCTGTTTTTT
CASSSLTGIGELFF
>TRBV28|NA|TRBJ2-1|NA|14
TGTGCCAGCACCAGGGTGAGCTCCTACAATGAGCAGTTCTTC
CASTRVSSYNEQFF
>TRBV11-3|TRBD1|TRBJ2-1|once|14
TGTGCCAGCAGCCGTGGGACAGGGGTCAATGAGCAGTTCTTC
CASSRGTGVNEQFF
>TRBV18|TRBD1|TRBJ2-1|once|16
TGTGCCAGCTCACCCGGACAGGGGCACTCCTACAATGAGCAGTTCTTC
CASSPGQGHSYNEQFF
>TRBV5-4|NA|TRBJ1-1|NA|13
TGTGCCAGCAGCGCCCGGTCAGGGGATGAAGCTTTCTTT
CASSARSGDEAFF
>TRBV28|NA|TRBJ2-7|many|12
TGTGCCAGCAGGGACAGATTCCTCGAGCAGTACTTC
CASRDRFLEQYF